Shown below are 17 T cell receptor beta chains from a single sample sequenced in a study of cytomegalovirus exposure and HLA in healthy donors. The study ran its PCR with 60 Vbeta and 13 Jbeta primers. Libraries were prepared by immunoSEQ multiplex PCR; TCRdb keeps only in-frame clonotypes and omits some of them. The sample holds around 150,000 clones, over 70% seen once. Material for sequencing was PBMCs. These receptors were obtained from a woman aged 40 to 50 in good health and CMV-seronegative.

J is TRBJ2-5 and V is TRBV2; 8 positions match TRBD2. Germline V gene sequence: CDR1 SNHLY, CDR2 FYNNEI. The J segment lost 11 bases and the V segment lost 3 bases, leaving 14 bases of the junction unmatched. CDR3 length: 15 amino acids. The CDR3 sequence is CASSDLDPLAGKQYF. CDR3 DNA: TGTGCCAGCAGTGATCTCGATCCCCTAGCGGGCAAGCAGTACTTC.

The chain uses TRBV28 and TRBJ1-2; D uncertain. Between the trimmed V and J ends, which lost 4 bases and 4 bases, there was a span of 16 bases. The CDR3 is 15 residues long. The germline V gene has CDR1 MDHEN and CDR2 SYDVKM. Here the CDR3 DNA reads TGTGCCAGCAGTTCGCCCGAGGGAGCCTCCTATGGCTACACCTTC. Protein sequence: CASSSPEGASYGYTF.

CDR3 loop: CASSLYGGEKLFF. As DNA, the CDR3 is TGTGCCAGCAGCTTGTACGGGGGAGAAAAACTGTTTTTT. V usage is TRBV5-6 and J usage is TRBJ1-4; possible D gene TRBD1, 5 bases. Germline assignment: CDR1 SGHDT and CDR2 YYEEEE. The V gene lost 1 base and the J gene lost 8 bases, with 9 bases spanning the gap. This CDR3 has 13 amino acids.

The rearrangement uses TRBV5-4 and TRBJ1-6; 8 bases are a match to TRBD1. After removal of 3 bases from V and 10 bases from J, the junction contained 9 bases not matched to a gene. From germline, CDR1 is SGHNT and CDR2 YYREEE (reference sequence). This CDR3 region has 15 residues. Here the CDR3 reads CASSSRQGQGSPLHF. CDR3 bases: TGTGCCAGCAGCTCCCGACAGGGGCAGGGATCACCCCTCCACTTT.

This clone was observed a handful of times. The chain links TRBV7-9 to TRBJ1-5; a possible D gene is TRBD1 (5 bases). The V and J ends lost 5 bases and 5 bases respectively, with 10 bases between them. The CDR3 totals 13 residues. Germline CDR1 reads SEHNR; CDR2 reads FQNEAQ (reference sequence). The CDR3 region has the DNA TGTGCCAGCAGCCCCGGAGGGGATCAGCCCCAGCATTTT. Its translation: CASSPGGDQPQHF.

The chain carries TRBV27 and TRBJ2-5; D gene uncertain. In germline, CDR1 is MNHEY, CDR2 SMNVEV (reference sequence). With 5 bases removed from V and 4 bases from J, the gap between germline ends came to 14 bases. This CDR3 has 14 residues. The CDR3 loop is CASSPDLRGETQYF. For the CDR3, the DNA is TGTGCCAGCAGTCCCGACCTTCGCGGAGAGACCCAGTACTTC.

This clone was counted a single time. The genes are TRBV10-2 and TRBJ2-1; no definite D call. There are 15 residues in the CDR3. V dropped 3 bases and J dropped 1 base, with 10 bases sitting between them. Germline V gene sequence: CDR1 WSHSY, CDR2 SAAADI. Written as DNA, the CDR3 is TGCGCCAGCAGTGAAGACGGAGCTTCCTACAATGAGCAGTTCTTC. Translated, it gives CASSEDGASYNEQFF.

The rearrangement joins TRBV29-1 to TRBJ1-1; D possibly corresponds to TRBD1 (5 bases). Germline-derived CDR1 and CDR2 are SQVTM and ANQGSEA. V shed 7 bases and J shed 11 bases, with 23 bases lying between them. CDR3 length: 13 amino acids. CDR3 residues: CSGSSAQPEGAFF. The CDR3 coding sequence is TGCAGCGGGTCGTCGGCGCAGCCGGAGGGGGCTTTCTTT.

This chain links TRBV5-1 with TRBJ1-2; TRBD1 aligns across 7 bases. Germline V CDR1 and CDR2: SGHRS, YFSETQ. Trimming took 4 bases from V and 0 from J; bases not matched to a gene: 6. The CDR3 totals 15 residues. CDR3: CASSPLDRTNYGYTF. CDR3 DNA sequence: TGCGCCAGCAGCCCTTTGGACAGGACTAACTATGGCTACACCTTC.

The chain recombines TRBV5-1 with TRBJ2-2, with a weak D call TRBD1 (5 bases). The CDR3 is 16 residues long. The germline V gene has CDR1 SGHRS and CDR2 YFSETQ. V shed 2 bases and J shed 2 bases, with 13 bases lying between them. This chain's CDR3 is CASSFYLQGNTGELFF. The CDR3 DNA sequence: TGCGCCAGCAGCTTTTATCTTCAGGGCAACACCGGGGAGCTGTTTTTT. Together with reference TRBV5-1 and TRBJ2-2, the CDR3 gives the full variable domain: KAGVTQTPRYLIKTRGQQVTLSCSPISGHRSVSWYQQTPGQGLQFLFEYFSETQRNKGNFPGRFSGRQFSNSRSEMNVSTLELGDSALYLCASSFYLQGNTGELFFGEGSRLTVL.

This clone was seen a handful of times. J is TRBJ1-3 and V is TRBV7-9; 7 bases fit TRBD1. The ends lost 5 bases at V and 8 bases at J; junction bases unmatched: 3. The germline V gene encodes CDR1 SEHNR and CDR2 FQNEAQ (reference sequence). The CDR3 runs 12 residues. The chain's CDR3 is CASSPGQHTIYF. CDR3 nucleotide sequence: TGTGCCAGCAGCCCGGGACAGCACACCATATATTTT.

V gene TRBV28 combines with J gene TRBJ2-4, with 11 positions matching TRBD2. V lost 4 bases, J lost 0 bases, and 8 bases stayed unmatched. Germline V gene lookup returns CDR1 MDHEN and CDR2 SYDVKM. The CDR3 has 18 residues. CDR3 in DNA: TGTGCCAGCAGTTCGAGTAGCGGGGGGGATCTAGCCAAAAACATTCAGTACTTC. Protein product: CASSSSSGGDLAKNIQYF.

This sequence joins TRBV5-1 and TRBJ2-2; the D gene is possibly TRBD1 (6 bases). Germline V gives CDR1 SGHRS, CDR2 YFSETQ. CDR3 length: 15 amino acids. Trimming pared 4 bases from V and 2 bases from J, leaving 12 bases between. CDR3 region: CASSARTANTGELFF. The CDR3 bases are TGCGCCAGCAGCGCCAGGACAGCCAACACCGGGGAGCTGTTTTTT.

With regard to this clone: Germline and junction disagree at one end, which may indicate a read error. The chain has TRBV7-9 and TRBJ1-1; 9 bases agree with TRBD1. The CDR3 is 15 amino acids. Germline CDR1 and CDR2: SEHNR and FQNEAQ (reference sequence). The CDR3 protein is CASSGRTGVNTEAFF. As DNA, the CDR3 is TGTGCCAGCAGCGGCAGGACAGGGGTGAATACTGAAGCTTTCTTT. The full variable domain, with the rest looked up from reference TRBV7-9 and TRBJ1-1, is DTGVSQNPRHKITKRGQNVTFRCDPISEHNRLYWYRQTLGQGPEFLTYFQNEAQLEKSRLLSDRFSAERPKGSFSTLEIQRTEQGDSAMYLCASSGRTGVNTEAFFGQGTRLTVV.

This clone turned up a few times. This chain links TRBV11-1 with TRBJ1-1, with 8 bases fitting TRBD1. From germline, CDR1 is SGHAT and CDR2 FQDESV (reference sequence). V was clipped by 5 bases and J by 4 bases; unmatched bases: 6. The CDR3 totals 14 residues. CDR3 sequence: CASSPGGAGTEAFF. The CDR3 coding sequence is TGTGCCAGCAGCCCAGGGGGCGCGGGCACTGAAGCTTTCTTT.

The chain is built from TRBV2 and TRBJ1-1; 7 nucleotides line up with TRBD1. The V gene end was trimmed by 6 bases and the J gene end by 5 bases; junction bases not matched to a gene: 6. The germline CDR1 and CDR2 sequences are SNHLY and FYNNEI. There are 13 residues in the CDR3. The CDR3 DNA reads TGTGCCAGCAGGCTCAGGGGGACGACTGAAGCTTTCTTT. It encodes CASRLRGTTEAFF.

This chain uses TRBV9 with TRBJ1-5, with D perhaps matching TRBD1 (6 bases). Germline V lookup: CDR1 SGDLS, CDR2 YYNGEE. The CDR3 has 17 amino acids. Trimming pared 3 bases from V and 2 bases from J, leaving 18 bases between. CDR3 DNA: TGTGCCAGCAGCGCGATTACAGGGTTTTCGCGCAATCAGCCCCAGCATTTT. Translating gives CASSAITGFSRNQPQHF.